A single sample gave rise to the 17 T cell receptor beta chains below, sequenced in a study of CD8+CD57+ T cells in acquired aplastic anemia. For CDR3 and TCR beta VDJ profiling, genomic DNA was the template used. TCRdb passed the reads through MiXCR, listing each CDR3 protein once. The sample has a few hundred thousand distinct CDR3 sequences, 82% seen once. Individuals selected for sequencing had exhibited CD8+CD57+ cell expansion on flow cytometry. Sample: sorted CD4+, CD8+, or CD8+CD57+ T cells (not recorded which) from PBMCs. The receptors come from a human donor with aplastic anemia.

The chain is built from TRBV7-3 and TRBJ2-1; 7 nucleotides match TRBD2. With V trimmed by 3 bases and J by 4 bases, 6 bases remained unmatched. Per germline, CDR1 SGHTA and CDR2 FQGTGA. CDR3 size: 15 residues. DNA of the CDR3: TGTGCCAGCAGCTTGAGCGGGACCCCTTACAATGAGCAGTTCTTC. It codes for CASSLSGTPYNEQFF.

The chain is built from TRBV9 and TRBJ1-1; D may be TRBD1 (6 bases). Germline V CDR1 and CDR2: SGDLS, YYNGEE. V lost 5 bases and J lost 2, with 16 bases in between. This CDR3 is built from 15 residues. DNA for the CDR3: TGTGCCAGCAGGTTAGGGGGGAAAGAAAACACTGAAGCTTTCTTT. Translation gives CASRLGGKENTEAFF.

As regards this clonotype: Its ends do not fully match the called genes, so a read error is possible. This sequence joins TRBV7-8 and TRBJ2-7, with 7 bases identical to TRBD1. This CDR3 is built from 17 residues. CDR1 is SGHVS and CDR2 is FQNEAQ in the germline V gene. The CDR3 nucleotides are TGCGCCAGCAGCTTAGATCCTGAGGGGACAGCCCGCTACGAGCAGTACTTC. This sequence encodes CASSLDPEGTARYEQYF.

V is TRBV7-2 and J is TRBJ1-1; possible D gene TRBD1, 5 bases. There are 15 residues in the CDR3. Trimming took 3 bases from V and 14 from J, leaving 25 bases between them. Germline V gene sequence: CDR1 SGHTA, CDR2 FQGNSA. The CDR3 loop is CASSLTRGADNGYFF. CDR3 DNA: TGTGCCAGCAGCTTGACACGGGGCGCCGACAATGGCTACTTCTTT.

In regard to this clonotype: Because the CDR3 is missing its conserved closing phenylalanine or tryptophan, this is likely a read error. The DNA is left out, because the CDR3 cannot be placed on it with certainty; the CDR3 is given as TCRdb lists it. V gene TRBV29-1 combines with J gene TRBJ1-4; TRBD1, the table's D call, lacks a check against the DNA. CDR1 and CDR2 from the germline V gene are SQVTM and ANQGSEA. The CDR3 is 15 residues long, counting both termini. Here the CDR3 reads CTGRGTDQRGGKQNS.

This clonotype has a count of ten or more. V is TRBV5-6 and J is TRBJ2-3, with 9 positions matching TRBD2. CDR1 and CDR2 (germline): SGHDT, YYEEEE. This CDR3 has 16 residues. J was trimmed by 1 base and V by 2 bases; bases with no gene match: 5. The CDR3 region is CASSLKERGGTDTQYF. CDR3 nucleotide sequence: TGTGCCAGCAGCTTAAAAGAGCGGGGGGGCACAGATACGCAGTATTTT.

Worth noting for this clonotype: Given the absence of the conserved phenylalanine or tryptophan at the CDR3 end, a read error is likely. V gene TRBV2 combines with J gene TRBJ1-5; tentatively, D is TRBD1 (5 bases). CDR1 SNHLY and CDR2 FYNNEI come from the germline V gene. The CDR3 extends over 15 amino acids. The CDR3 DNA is TGTGCCAGCAGCGAAGGGACCGCCCAAAAGCAGCCCCAGCATCTT. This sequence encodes CASSEGTAQKQPQHL.

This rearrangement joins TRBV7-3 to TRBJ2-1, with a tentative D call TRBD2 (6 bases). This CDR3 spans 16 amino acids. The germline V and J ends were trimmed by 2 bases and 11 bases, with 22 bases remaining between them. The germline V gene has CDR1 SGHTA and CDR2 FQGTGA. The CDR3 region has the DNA TGTGCCAGCAGCTTAGGGGGAGGCTACACCGGGGAGCAGCAGTTCTTC. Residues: CASSLGGGYTGEQQFF.

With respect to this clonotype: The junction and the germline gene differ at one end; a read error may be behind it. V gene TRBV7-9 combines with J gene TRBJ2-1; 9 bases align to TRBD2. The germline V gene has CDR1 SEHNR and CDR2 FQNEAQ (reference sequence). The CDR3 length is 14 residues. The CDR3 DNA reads TGTGCCAGCAGCTTTCAAAGAAGCGGGAGGAGCGATGACTTC. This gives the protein CASSFQRSGRSDDF. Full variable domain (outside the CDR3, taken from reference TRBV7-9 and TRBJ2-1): DTGVSQNPRHKITKRGQNVTFRCDPISEHNRLYWYRQTLGQGPEFLTYFQNEAQLEKSRLLSDRFSAERPKGSFSTLEIQRTEQGDSAMYLCASSFQRSGRSDDFGPGTRLTVL.

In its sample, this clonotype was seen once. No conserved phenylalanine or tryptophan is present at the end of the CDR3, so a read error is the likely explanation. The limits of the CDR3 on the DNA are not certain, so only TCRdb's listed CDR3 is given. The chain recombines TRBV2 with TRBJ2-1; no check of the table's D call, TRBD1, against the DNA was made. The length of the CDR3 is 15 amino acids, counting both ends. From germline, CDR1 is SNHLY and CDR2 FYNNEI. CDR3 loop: CASSVRTGDTDAYFC.

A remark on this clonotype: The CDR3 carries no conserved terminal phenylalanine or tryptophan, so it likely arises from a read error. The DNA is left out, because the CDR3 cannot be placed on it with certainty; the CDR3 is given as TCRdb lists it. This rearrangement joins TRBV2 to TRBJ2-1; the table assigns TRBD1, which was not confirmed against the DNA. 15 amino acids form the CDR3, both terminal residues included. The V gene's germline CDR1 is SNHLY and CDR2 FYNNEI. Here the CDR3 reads CASGDGGAGTQYFFP.

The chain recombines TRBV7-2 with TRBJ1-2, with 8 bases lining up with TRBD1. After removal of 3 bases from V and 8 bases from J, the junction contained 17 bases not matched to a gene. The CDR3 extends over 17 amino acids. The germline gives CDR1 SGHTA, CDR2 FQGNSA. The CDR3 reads CASSLPGGADYGDGYTF. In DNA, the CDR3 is TGTGCCAGCAGCTTGCCAGGGGGCGCCGACTATGGTGACGGCTACACCTTC.

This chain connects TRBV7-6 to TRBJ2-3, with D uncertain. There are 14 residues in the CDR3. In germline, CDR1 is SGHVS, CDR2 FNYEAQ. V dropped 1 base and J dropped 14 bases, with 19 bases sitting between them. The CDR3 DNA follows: TGTGCCAGCAGCTTAGACAGTGGGCAGGATATGGGGTATTTT. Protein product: CASSLDSGQDMGYF.

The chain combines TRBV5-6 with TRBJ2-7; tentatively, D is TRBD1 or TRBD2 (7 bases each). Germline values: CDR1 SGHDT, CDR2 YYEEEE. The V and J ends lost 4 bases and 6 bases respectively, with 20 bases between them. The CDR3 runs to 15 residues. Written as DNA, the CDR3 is TGTGCCAGCAGCCTACAAGGGGAGGGGGCCCCCGAGCAGTACGTC. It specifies CASSLQGEGAPEQYV.

The CDR3 sequence is CASSFERSGGGNQYF. For the CDR3, the DNA is TGTGCCAGCAGCTTTGAAAGAAGCGGGGGGGGCAATCAGTACTTC. The chain recombines TRBV7-9 with TRBJ2-5; 10 nucleotides align to TRBD2. The CDR3 is 15 amino acids. The germline CDR1 and CDR2 sequences are SEHNR and FQNEAQ (reference sequence). The ends lost 3 bases at V and 11 bases at J; junction bases unmatched: 12.

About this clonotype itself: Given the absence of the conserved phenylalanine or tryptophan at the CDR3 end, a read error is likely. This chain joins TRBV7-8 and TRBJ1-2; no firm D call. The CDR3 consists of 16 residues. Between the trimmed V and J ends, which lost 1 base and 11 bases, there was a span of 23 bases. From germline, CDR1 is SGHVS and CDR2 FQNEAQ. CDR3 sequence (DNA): TGTGCCAGCAGCTTAGGTAGGGCTACGCGCAGTTCTTCGTACACCCTC. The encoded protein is CASSLGRATRSSSYTL.

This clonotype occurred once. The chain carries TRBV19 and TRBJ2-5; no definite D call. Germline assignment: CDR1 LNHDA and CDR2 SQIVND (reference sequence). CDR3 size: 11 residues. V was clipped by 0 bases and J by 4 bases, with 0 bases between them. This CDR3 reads CASSIEETQYF. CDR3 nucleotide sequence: TGTGCCAGTAGTATAGAAGAGACCCAGTACTTC.